A single sample gave rise to the 20 T cell receptor beta chains below, sequenced in a study of blood T cell repertoires in COVID-19. Assay used: immunoSEQ multiplex PCR; TCRdb lists only in-frame clones, some missing. The sample lists 360,000 or so clones, roughly 84% occurring once. The source material was PBMCs or T cells enriched from blood (not recorded which). These receptors all come from a woman aged 30 to 39 who had recovered from COVID-19.

V usage is TRBV12-3 or TRBV12-4 and J usage is TRBJ2-7; the D is unclear. V was cut by 6 bases and J by 1 base, with 10 bases left in between. This CDR3 spans 13 amino acids. CDR3 protein: CASRKQVSYEQYF. For the CDR3, the DNA is TGTGCCAGCAGAAAACAAGTATCCTACGAGCAGTACTTC.

This clone was observed a handful of times. The rearrangement links TRBV4-1 to TRBJ1-1; 10 bases agree with TRBD1. The CDR3 has 14 residues. Germline loops: CDR1 MGHRA, CDR2 YSYEKL. Trimming removed 3 bases from V and 6 bases from J; junction bases left unmatched: 4. The CDR3 DNA follows: TGCGCCAGCAGCCAGGGACAGGGGTTGCCTGAAGCTTTCTTT. The encoded protein is CASSQGQGLPEAFF.

Remarks on this clone: One junction end disagrees with the germline gene, perhaps due to a read error. Other DNA sequences of this sample code for an identical CDR3. The V call is TRBV24-1, the J call TRBJ2-1; 8 bases align to TRBD1. CDR1 is KGHDR and CDR2 is SFDVKD in the germline V gene. The CDR3 loop spans 13 amino acids. The CDR3, as DNA: TGTGCCACAGCCGGACAGGGTTACAATGAACAGTTCTTC. This gives the protein CATAGQGYNEQFF.

The genes are TRBV11-2 and TRBJ2-7; no clear D gene. The germline V gene encodes CDR1 SGHAT and CDR2 FQNNGV. The V and J ends lost 4 bases and 7 bases respectively, with 8 bases between them. The CDR3 contains 11 residues. The DNA of the CDR3 is TGTGCCAGCAGCTCTTGGCGGGAGCAGTACTTC. Amino acid sequence: CASSSWREQYF.

This clone was counted a few times. CDR3 protein: CASSQLDRVVDTEAFF. The DNA for the CDR3 is TGTGCCAGCAGCCAACTTGACAGAGTAGTTGACACTGAAGCTTTCTTT. The chain is built from TRBV14 and TRBJ1-1, with D possibly matching TRBD1 (5 bases). Trimming removed 2 bases from V and 3 bases from J, with 16 bases in between. Germline V gene data show CDR1 as SGHDN and CDR2 as FVKESK. CDR3 length: 16 residues. Based on the CDR3 plus reference TRBV14 and TRBJ1-1, the full variable domain is EAGVTQFPSHSVIEKGQTVTLRCDPISGHDNLYWYRRVMGKEIKFLLHFVKESKQDESGMPNNRFLAERTGGTYSTLKVQPAELEDSGVYFCASSQLDRVVDTEAFFGQGTRLTVV.

As for this clone: Other DNA variants within this sample encode the same CDR3. The chain carries TRBV28 and TRBJ1-4; D gene uncertain. CDR1 and CDR2 (germline): MDHEN, SYDVKM. This CDR3 is built from 14 residues. Trimming cost V 6 bases and J 4 bases, with 12 bases left between them. The CDR3 region has the DNA TGTGCCAGCAGCCCAGCGGGGAGTAATGAAAAACTGTTTTTT. It codes for CASSPAGSNEKLFF.

CDR3 in DNA: TGTGCCAGTAGTACCCCTACAGGGATGGGAATAAGCAATCAGCCCCAGCATTTT. Protein: CASSTPTGMGISNQPQHF. The chain carries TRBV19 and TRBJ1-5; maybe TRBD1 (6 bases). V shed 4 bases and J shed 1 base, with 20 bases lying between them. CDR1 LNHDA and CDR2 SQIVND come from the germline V gene (reference sequence). The CDR3 consists of 18 residues.

The CDR3 nucleotides read TGTGCCAGTAGCGATAATACTCAGGGGGCTAAAACCTACGAGCAGTACTTC. Encoded protein: CASSDNTQGAKTYEQYF. This chain links TRBV19 with TRBJ2-7; 8 nucleotides line up with TRBD1. The CDR3 is 17 amino acids. The V segment lost 6 bases and the J segment 2 bases; nucleotides outside the gene matches: 15. Germline-derived CDR1 and CDR2 are LNHDA and SQIVND (reference sequence).

The V and J genes are TRBV19 and TRBJ1-4, with TRBD1 as a possible D gene (6 bases). The CDR3 totals 14 residues. Trimming took off 5 bases at V and 3 bases at J, with 10 bases between the two ends. Looked up from germline, CDR1 is LNHDA and CDR2 is SQIVND (reference sequence). The CDR3 nucleotides are TGTGCCAGTAGTCACAGGGCAGCTAATGAAAAACTGTTTTTT. This translates into CASSHRAANEKLFF.

This clone was detected only once. CDR3: CATSEASGDTQYF. In nucleotides, the CDR3 is TGTGCCACCAGTGAGGCTAGCGGCGATACGCAGTATTTT. The chain recombines TRBV24-1 with TRBJ2-3, with 7 bases that match TRBD2. Germline V CDR1 and CDR2: KGHDR, SFDVKD. The CDR3 contains 13 residues. V shed 4 bases and J 6 bases; nucleotides not matched to a gene: 3.

The CDR3 here is CASRQGGSTEAFF. In DNA form, the CDR3 reads TGTGCCAGCCGACAGGGTGGGAGCACTGAAGCTTTCTTT. The chain recombines TRBV19 with TRBJ1-1, with 7 bases that match TRBD1. CDR1 and CDR2 (germline): LNHDA, SQIVND (reference sequence). This CDR3 spans 13 amino acids. V lost 9 bases and J lost 4; bases outside the gene matches: 8.

The chain uses TRBV28 and TRBJ2-7, with 12 bases fitting TRBD1. This CDR3 contains 15 residues. Germline CDR1 reads MDHEN; CDR2 reads SYDVKM. The V gene end was trimmed by 5 bases and the J gene end by 6 bases; junction bases not matched to a gene: 8. The CDR3 spells CASSPSGQGASEQYF. In DNA form, the CDR3 reads TGTGCCAGCAGTCCCTCGGGACAGGGGGCGTCCGAGCAGTACTTC.

This clone was recorded once. The chain has TRBV5-1 and TRBJ2-3; D might be TRBD2 (6 bases). V shed 0 bases and J shed 5 bases, with 13 bases lying between them. The CDR3 sequence is 15 residues long. Germline V gene lookup returns CDR1 SGHRS and CDR2 YFSETQ. CDR3 residues: CASSLAGGPGDTQYF. CDR3 DNA: TGCGCCAGCAGCTTGGCAGGAGGGCCAGGAGATACGCAGTATTTT.

The chain carries TRBV20-1 and TRBJ1-2; possible D gene TRBD1, 6 bases. Looked up from germline, CDR1 is DFQATT and CDR2 is SNEGSKA (reference sequence). V dropped 5 bases and J dropped 5 bases, with 9 bases sitting between them. The CDR3 is made up of 11 amino acids. The CDR3 DNA reads as TGCAGTGCTCTTACAGGGTATGGCTACACCTTC. Translated: CSALTGYGYTF.

The V call is TRBV29-1, the J call TRBJ1-1; 8 nucleotides line up with TRBD1. In germline, CDR1 is SQVTM, CDR2 ANQGSEA. The CDR3 runs 13 residues. Losses at the gene ends were 6 bases for V and 0 bases for J; bases not matched to a gene: 3. This CDR3 reads CSVSTGVNTEAFF. The CDR3 region has the DNA TGCAGCGTATCGACAGGGGTGAACACTGAAGCTTTCTTT.

The chain carries TRBV19 and TRBJ1-1, with TRBD1 as a possible D gene (6 bases). Trimming took 9 bases from V and 6 from J, leaving 17 bases between them. Germline lookup yields CDR1 LNHDA and CDR2 SQIVND (reference sequence). The CDR3 loop spans 13 amino acids. The CDR3 here is CASRTVPGAEAFF. The CDR3 coding sequence is TGTGCCAGCAGGACAGTTCCCGGGGCTGAAGCTTTCTTT.

The rearrangement joins TRBV2 to TRBJ2-5; D possibly corresponds to TRBD1 (5 bases). Per the germline V gene, CDR1 is SNHLY and CDR2 is FYNNEI. The V and J ends lost 0 bases and 0 bases respectively, with 14 bases between them. This CDR3 has 17 amino acids. The CDR3 region is CASSEAGQARYQETQYF. Here the CDR3 DNA reads TGTGCCAGCAGTGAAGCGGGGCAAGCCCGGTACCAAGAGACCCAGTACTTC.

The count of this clone is one. The chain employs TRBV10-2 and TRBJ2-7, with D possibly being TRBD1 (5 bases). Between the trimmed V and J ends, which lost 4 bases and 5 bases, there was a span of 6 bases. This CDR3 comprises 11 residues. From germline, CDR1 is WSHSY and CDR2 SAAADI. CDR3 in DNA: TGCGCCAGCAGTGCAGGGAACGAGCAGTACTTC. It encodes CASSAGNEQYF.

The genes are TRBV3-1 (or the pseudogene TRBV3-2) and TRBJ2-1; 7 bases are a match to TRBD2. Losses at the gene ends were 4 bases for V and 13 bases for J; bases not matched to a gene: 10. CDR3 length equals 13 residues. Germline CDR1 reads LGHDT; CDR2 reads YNNKEL (reference sequence). The CDR3 DNA sequence: TGTGCCAGCAGCCCCCGACTAGCTCTGTTACAGTTCTTC. Translated, it gives CASSPRLALLQFF.

V is TRBV27 and J is TRBJ2-1; 8 bases fit TRBD2. The junction had 9 bases not matched to a gene; V was cut back by 6 bases and J by 5 bases. The CDR3 consists of 15 residues. In germline, CDR1 is MNHEY, CDR2 SMNVEV (reference sequence). The CDR3 DNA sequence: TGTGCCAGCAGACCCTTAGCGGGGCAAAACAATGAGCAGTTCTTC. Its protein product is CASRPLAGQNNEQFF.